Listed below are T cell receptor beta chains from one sample, sequenced in a study of CD8+CD57+ T cells in acquired aplastic anemia. TCRdb reanalysed the reads using MiXCR and keeps one entry per CDR3 protein. The sample carries 120,000 or so distinct CDR3 sequences, 40% recorded once. Sequences were obtained from sorted CD4+, CD8+, or CD8+CD57+ T cells (not recorded which) from PBMCs. These TCRs come from a human donor with aplastic anemia. The CDR3 runs from the conserved cysteine through the conserved F or W. Each record gives: CDR3 protein, CDR3 DNA, J gene, D gene, clone size, V gene. A D gene is named only where the DNA matches it firmly. Rows may omit the clone size; those that give it use once, few, many or a size class.

CDR3 protein: CASSPGTGTTNEQFF
CDR3 DNA: TGTGCCAGCAGTCCCGGGACCGGGACCACCAATGAGCAGTTCTTC
J gene: TRBJ2-1
D gene: .
clone size: many
V gene: TRBV12-3/TRBV12-4

CDR3 protein: CASSLRTGGSETQYF
CDR3 DNA: TGTGCCAGCAGCCTGAGGACAGGGGGGTCGGAGACCCAGTACTTC
J gene: TRBJ2-5
D gene: TRBD1
clone size: many
V gene: TRBV5-6

CDR3 protein: CASRPTGVLAYGYTF
CDR3 DNA: TGTGCCAGCAGGCCTACAGGGGTACTCGCCTATGGCTACACCTTC
J gene: TRBJ1-2
D gene: TRBD1
clone size: many
V gene: TRBV12-3/TRBV12-4

CDR3 protein: CASSIDSRGSTYGYTF
CDR3 DNA: TGTGCCAGTAGTATAGATAGCCGGGGGTCGACCTATGGCTACACCTTC
J gene: TRBJ1-2
D gene: .
clone size: many
V gene: TRBV19

CDR3 protein: CASSLDHSNTGELFF
CDR3 DNA: TGTGCCAGCAGCTTAGACCATTCGAACACCGGGGAGCTGTTTTTT
J gene: TRBJ2-2
D gene: .
clone size: many
V gene: TRBV7-2

CDR3 protein: CASSQDLLQGGNTIYF
CDR3 DNA: TGCGCCAGCAGCCAAGATCTTCTACAGGGAGGAAACACCATATATTTT
J gene: TRBJ1-3
D gene: .
clone size: many
V gene: TRBV4-1

CDR3 protein: CASSFQGPNTEAFF
CDR3 DNA: TGTGCCAGCAGTTTTCAAGGGCCGAACACTGAAGCTTTCTTT
J gene: TRBJ1-1
D gene: .
clone size: few
V gene: TRBV12-3/TRBV12-4

CDR3 protein: CASSFRQGGSPLHF
CDR3 DNA: TGTGCCAGTAGTTTCAGACAGGGAGGATCACCCCTCCACTTT
J gene: TRBJ1-6
D gene: TRBD1
clone size: .
V gene: TRBV19

CDR3 protein: CASSQVKEQYF
CDR3 DNA: TGTGCCAGCAGCCAAGTTAAGGAGCAGTACTTC
J gene: TRBJ2-7
D gene: .
clone size: .
V gene: TRBV3-1

CDR3 protein: CASSGYNRDEQFF
CDR3 DNA: TGCGCCAGCAGTGGATATAATAGGGATGAGCAGTTCTTC
J gene: TRBJ2-1
D gene: .
clone size: many
V gene: TRBV10-2

CDR3 protein: CASSKGGAEEAFF
CDR3 DNA: TGCGCCAGCAGCAAAGGGGGCGCAGAGGAAGCTTTCTTT
J gene: TRBJ1-1
D gene: TRBD1
clone size: many
V gene: TRBV5-1

CDR3 protein: CASSESGLYEQFF
CDR3 DNA: TGTGCCAGCAGTGAATCCGGGCTCTATGAGCAGTTCTTC
J gene: TRBJ2-1
D gene: .
clone size: .
V gene: TRBV25-1

CDR3 protein: CASSYRSSTDTQYF
CDR3 DNA: TGTGCCAGCAGTTACCGGAGTTCCACAGATACGCAGTATTTT
J gene: TRBJ2-3
D gene: .
clone size: many
V gene: TRBV6-5

CDR3 protein: CASSVGLAGSFYEQYF
CDR3 DNA: TGTGCCAGCAGCGTTGGACTAGCGGGAAGCTTCTACGAGCAGTACTTC
J gene: TRBJ2-7
D gene: TRBD2
clone size: .
V gene: TRBV9

CDR3 protein: CSAGISASNTGELFF
CDR3 DNA: TGCAGCGCAGGAATAAGCGCCTCGAACACCGGGGAGCTGTTTTTT
J gene: TRBJ2-2
D gene: .
clone size: many
V gene: TRBV29-1

CDR3 protein: CATSRDRVRQETQYF
CDR3 DNA: TGTGCCACCAGCAGGGACAGGGTTCGCCAAGAGACCCAGTACTTC
J gene: TRBJ2-5
D gene: TRBD1
clone size: medium-sized
V gene: TRBV15

CDR3 protein: CAWRGLPNQPQHF
CDR3 DNA: TGTGCCTGGAGGGGGCTACCCAATCAGCCCCAGCATTTT
J gene: TRBJ1-5
D gene: .
clone size: many
V gene: TRBV30

CDR3 protein: CASSAGRGNNSPLHF
CDR3 DNA: TGTGCCAGCAGCGCAGGGCGAGGAAATAATTCACCCCTCCACTTT
J gene: TRBJ1-6
D gene: .
clone size: many
V gene: TRBV6-5

CDR3 protein: CASSATGPSYGYTF
CDR3 DNA: TGTGCCAGCAGTGCGACAGGCCCGAGCTATGGCTACACCTTC
J gene: TRBJ1-2
D gene: .
clone size: many
V gene: TRBV6-1

CDR3 protein: CSARPGTSGSYNEQFF
CDR3 DNA: TGCAGTGCTAGACCCGGGACTAGCGGGAGCTACAATGAGCAGTTCTTC
J gene: TRBJ2-1
D gene: TRBD2
clone size: many
V gene: TRBV20-1

CDR3 protein: CASSERRGMNTEAFF
CDR3 DNA: TGTGCCAGCAGTGAAAGACGGGGAATGAACACTGAAGCTTTCTTT
J gene: TRBJ1-1
D gene: .
clone size: .
V gene: TRBV6-1

CDR3 protein: CASSPERETQYF
CDR3 DNA: TGTGCCAGCTCACCCGAGCGAGAGACCCAGTACTTC
J gene: TRBJ2-5
D gene: .
clone size: many
V gene: TRBV18

CDR3 protein: CASSAPGQSLYEQYF
CDR3 DNA: TGTGCCAGTAGTGCCCCGGGACAGAGCCTTTACGAGCAGTACTTC
J gene: TRBJ2-7
D gene: TRBD1
clone size: few
V gene: TRBV19

CDR3 protein: CASSYEGHEQYF
CDR3 DNA: TGTGCCAGCAGTTACGAGGGCCACGAGCAGTACTTC
J gene: TRBJ2-7
D gene: .
clone size: .
V gene: TRBV6-2/TRBV6-3

CDR3 protein: CAISSTGYGYTF
CDR3 DNA: TGTGCCATCAGTAGTACGGGGTATGGCTACACCTTC
J gene: TRBJ1-2
D gene: .
clone size: .
V gene: TRBV10-3

CDR3 protein: CASSQDRTYGYTF
CDR3 DNA: TGTGCCAGCTCCCAGGACAGGACGTATGGCTACACCTTC
J gene: TRBJ1-2
D gene: TRBD1
clone size: .
V gene: TRBV2

CDR3 protein: CASRKPGTTQETQYF
CDR3 DNA: TGTGCCAGCAGGAAACCCGGGACTACCCAAGAGACCCAGTACTTC
J gene: TRBJ2-5
D gene: TRBD2
clone size: many
V gene: TRBV11-2

CDR3 protein: CASSQRTLHNEQFF
CDR3 DNA: TGTGCCAGCAGCCAGAGGACTTTACACAATGAGCAGTTCTTC
J gene: TRBJ2-1
D gene: .
clone size: few
V gene: TRBV3-1

CDR3 protein: CASSPNRVHGYTF
CDR3 DNA: TGTGCCAGCTCACCGAACAGGGTACATGGCTACACCTTC
J gene: TRBJ1-2
D gene: .
clone size: .
V gene: TRBV18

CDR3 protein: CASSLTPYQETQYF
CDR3 DNA: TGTGCCAGCAGTTTGACCCCGTACCAAGAGACCCAGTACTTC
J gene: TRBJ2-5
D gene: .
clone size: .
V gene: TRBV27

CDR3 protein: CASSLTGSGEQYF
CDR3 DNA: TGTGCCAGCAGCCTAACAGGGTCGGGGGAGCAGTACTTC
J gene: TRBJ2-7
D gene: .
clone size: .
V gene: TRBV13

CDR3 protein: CASSLSGTGINEQFF
CDR3 DNA: TGTGCCAGCAGTTTATCCGGGACAGGGATCAATGAGCAGTTCTTC
J gene: TRBJ2-1
D gene: TRBD1
clone size: few
V gene: TRBV12-3/TRBV12-4

CDR3 protein: CASSLNGQGAKTFF
CDR3 DNA: TGCGCCAGCAGCTTGAATGGACAGGGGGCTAAAACTTTCTTT
J gene: TRBJ1-1
D gene: TRBD1
clone size: many
V gene: TRBV5-1

CDR3 protein: CASSLGQGPEQFF
CDR3 DNA: TGCGCCAGCAGCTTGGGCCAGGGGCCAGAGCAGTTCTTC
J gene: TRBJ2-1
D gene: .
clone size: many
V gene: TRBV5-1

CDR3 protein: CASSSGQSFNYGYTF
CDR3 DNA: TGTGCCAGCAGTTCGGGACAGTCCTTTAACTATGGCTACACCTTC
J gene: TRBJ1-2
D gene: TRBD1
clone size: many
V gene: TRBV28

CDR3 protein: CSCRQYNEQFF
CDR3 DNA: TGCAGCTGTCGCCAGTACAATGAGCAGTTCTTC
J gene: TRBJ2-1
D gene: .
clone size: few
V gene: TRBV29-1